The subject of this entry is one TCR beta chain. As processed by the authors: Estimation of nucleated cell counts relied on the amplification of reference gene primers. Only in-frame clones appear in the TCRdb table, and some are missing; sequencing was by immunoSEQ multiplex PCR. The D gene and trimming were derived from the DNA, and the V and J assignments and clone size from that table. Among around 300,000 clones listed, approximately 90% were seen once. This sample was included in a study of blood T cell repertoires in COVID-19. Study background: Material from acute and convalescent COVID-19 was sourced from the United States, Italy and Spain. T cells, B-cell-depleted T cells, or PBMCs provided the cDNA or gDNA that served as material.

V shed 2 bases, J shed 0 bases, and the junction held 6 bases outside the gene matches. CDR1 is KGHSH and CDR2 is LQKENI in the germline V gene. CDR3 length: 17 residues. The chain combines TRBV18 with TRBJ1-3; 8 positions match TRBD1. Sequencing was carried out using peripheral blood. The sequence was obtained from a woman aged 45 to 65 with active or convalescent COVID-19. The CDR3 DNA is TGTGCCAGCTCACCAGCAGGACAGGGACTCTCTGGAAACACCATATATTTT. It translates to CASSPAGQGLSGNTIYF.